This TCR beta chain was profiled in a study of T cell repertoires in aging, cancer and after chemotherapy. Study background: Donor ages fell into six groups from 30 or younger up to 70 or older. Patients with glioblastoma brain tumors were sampled before and after temozolomide-based therapy.

Multiplex touch-down PCR with TRB-A/B primers amplified rearranged V-D-J TRB sequences. TCRdb reanalysed the multiplex PCR reads using MiXCR and keeps one entry per CDR3 protein. The sample holds more than 1,200 distinct CDR3 sequences, less than 25% seen once. Study-wide findings and caveats: Rebound thymic output was suggested by rising median generation probability during chemotherapy in each cancer cohort. Untreated cancer patients had significantly lower blood TCR diversity than age-matched healthy donors.

Sample share makes this clonotype medium-sized (0.01 to 0.1%). Its antigen is undetermined. The junction departs from the called germline gene at one end, perhaps through a read error. The CDR3 is made up of 14 amino acids. Peripheral blood genomic DNA, not sorted cells or RNA, was the template. The sequencing input was blood. V and J are TRBV5-3 and TRBJ2-7; either TRBD1 or TRBD2 may supply D (5 bases each). TRBV5-3 is identified as an open reading frame with a role that is uncertain. The origin of this receptor is a human donor with a solid tumor. The CDR3 here is CASSLGTPAYEQYF. CDR3 DNA: TGCGCCAGCAGCCTAGGGACGCCAGCTTACGAGCAGTACTTC.